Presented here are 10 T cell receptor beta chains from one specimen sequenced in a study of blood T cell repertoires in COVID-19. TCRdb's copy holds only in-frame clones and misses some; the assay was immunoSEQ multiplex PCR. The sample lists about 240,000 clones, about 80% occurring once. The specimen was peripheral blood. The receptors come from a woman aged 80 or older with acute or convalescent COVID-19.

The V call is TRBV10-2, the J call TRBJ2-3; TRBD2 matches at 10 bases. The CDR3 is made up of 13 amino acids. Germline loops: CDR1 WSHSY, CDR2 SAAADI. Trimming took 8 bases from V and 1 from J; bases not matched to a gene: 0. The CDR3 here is CASLAGGTDTQYF. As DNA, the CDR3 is TGCGCCAGCCTAGCGGGGGGCACAGATACGCAGTATTTT.

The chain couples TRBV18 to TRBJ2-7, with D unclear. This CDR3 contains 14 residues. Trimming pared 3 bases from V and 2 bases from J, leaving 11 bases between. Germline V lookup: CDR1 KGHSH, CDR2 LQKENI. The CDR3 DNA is TGTGCCAGCTCACCTTGGGCCGGAACCTACGAGCAGTACTTC. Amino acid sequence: CASSPWAGTYEQYF.

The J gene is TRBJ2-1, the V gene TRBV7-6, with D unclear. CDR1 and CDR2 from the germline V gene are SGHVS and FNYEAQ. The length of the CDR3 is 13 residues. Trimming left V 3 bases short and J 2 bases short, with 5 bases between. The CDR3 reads CASSLTAYNEQFF. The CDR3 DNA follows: TGTGCCAGCAGCTTGACTGCCTACAATGAGCAGTTCTTC. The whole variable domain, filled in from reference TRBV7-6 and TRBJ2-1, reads GAGVSQSPRYKVTKRGQDVALRCDPISGHVSLYWYRQALGQGPEFLTYFNYEAQQDKSGLPNDRFSAERPEGSISTLTIQRTEQRDSAMYRCASSLTAYNEQFFGPGTRLTVL.

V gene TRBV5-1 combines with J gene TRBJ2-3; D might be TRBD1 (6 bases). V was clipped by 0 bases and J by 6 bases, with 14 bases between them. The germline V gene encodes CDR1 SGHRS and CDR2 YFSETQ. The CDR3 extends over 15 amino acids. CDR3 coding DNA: TGCGCCAGCAGCTTGGACCCAGGGGAGACGGATACGCAGTATTTT. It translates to CASSLDPGETDTQYF. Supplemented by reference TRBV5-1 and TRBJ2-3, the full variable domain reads KAGVTQTPRYLIKTRGQQVTLSCSPISGHRSVSWYQQTPGQGLQFLFEYFSETQRNKGNFPGRFSGRQFSNSRSEMNVSTLELGDSALYLCASSLDPGETDTQYFGPGTRLTVL.

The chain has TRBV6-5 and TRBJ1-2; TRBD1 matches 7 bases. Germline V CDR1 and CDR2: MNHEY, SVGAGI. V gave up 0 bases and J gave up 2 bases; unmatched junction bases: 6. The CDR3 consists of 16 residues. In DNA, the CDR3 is TGTGCCAGCAGTTACTCGCTGGGACAGCGAAACTATGGCTACACCTTC. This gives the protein CASSYSLGQRNYGYTF.

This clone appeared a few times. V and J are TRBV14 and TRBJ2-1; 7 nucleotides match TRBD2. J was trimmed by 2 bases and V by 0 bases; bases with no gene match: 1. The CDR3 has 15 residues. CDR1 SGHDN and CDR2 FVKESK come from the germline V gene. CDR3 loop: CASSQDRGAYNEQFF. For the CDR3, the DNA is TGTGCCAGCAGCCAAGACCGGGGGGCCTACAATGAGCAGTTCTTC.

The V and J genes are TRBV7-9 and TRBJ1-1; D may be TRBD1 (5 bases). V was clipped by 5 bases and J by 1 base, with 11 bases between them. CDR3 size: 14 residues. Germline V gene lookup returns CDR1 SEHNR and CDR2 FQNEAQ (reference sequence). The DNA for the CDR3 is TGTGCCAGCAGCCCCCGGGGGGGGAACACTGAAGCTTTCTTT. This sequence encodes CASSPRGGNTEAFF. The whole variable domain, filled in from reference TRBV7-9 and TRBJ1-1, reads DTGVSQNPRHKITKRGQNVTFRCDPISEHNRLYWYRQTLGQGPEFLTYFQNEAQLEKSRLLSDRFSAERPKGSFSTLEIQRTEQGDSAMYLCASSPRGGNTEAFFGQGTRLTVV.

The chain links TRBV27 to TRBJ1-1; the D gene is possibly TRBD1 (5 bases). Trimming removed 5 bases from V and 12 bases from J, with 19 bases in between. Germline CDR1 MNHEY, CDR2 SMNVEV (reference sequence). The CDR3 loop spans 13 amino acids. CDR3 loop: CASSPTPFRVTFF. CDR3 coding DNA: TGTGCCAGCAGTCCTACCCCCTTCAGGGTCACTTTCTTT.

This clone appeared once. CDR3 in amino acids: CASSLRDRGNQPQHF. As DNA, the CDR3 is TGCGCCAGCAGCCTACGGGACAGGGGCAATCAGCCCCAGCATTTT. The rearrangement links TRBV4-1 to TRBJ1-5; 9 nucleotides line up with TRBD1. Per the germline V gene, CDR1 is MGHRA and CDR2 is YSYEKL. This CDR3 has 15 amino acids. V shed 4 bases, J shed 2 bases, and the junction held 3 bases outside the gene matches.

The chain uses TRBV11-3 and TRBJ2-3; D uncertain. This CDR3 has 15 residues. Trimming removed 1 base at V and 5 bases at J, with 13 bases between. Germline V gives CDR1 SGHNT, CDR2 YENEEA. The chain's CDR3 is CASSLVYGPRDTQYF. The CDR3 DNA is TGTGCCAGCAGCTTAGTCTATGGGCCCAGAGATACGCAGTATTTT.